The present T cell receptor beta chain was sequenced within a study of tumor-infiltrating lymphocytes in primary liver carcinoma. The blood RNA (from unsorted whole blood) was obtained, and germline DNA was also extracted. Priming with a constant-region primer yielded TCR beta cDNA from roughly 500 ng total RNA. Library construction for TCR beta comprised three nested multiplex PCR rounds performed with slightly modified ARM-PCR. Running ten to eleven cycles apiece, the first two PCR rounds relied on TRBV1-TRBV30 forward primers together with a C-beta reverse primer. In TCRdb, the multiplex PCR reads were re-called with MiXCR into one record per CDR3 protein. The data show a few hundred thousand distinct CDR3 sequences, about 50% seen once. Germline V gene sequence: CDR1 SGHNT, CDR2 YYREEE (reference sequence). V was clipped by 1 base and J by 2 bases, with 9 bases between them. The CDR3 runs to 15 residues.

The sequence was obtained from a woman aged 25-40 years with primary liver carcinoma and hepatitis B virus infection. This chain links TRBV5-4 with TRBJ2-2; D is undetermined. The sequenced material came from peripheral blood. CDR3 in DNA: TGTGCCAGCAGCTTGACCAGCAGCAACACCGGGGAGCTGTTTTTT. Its protein product is CASSLTSSNTGELFF.